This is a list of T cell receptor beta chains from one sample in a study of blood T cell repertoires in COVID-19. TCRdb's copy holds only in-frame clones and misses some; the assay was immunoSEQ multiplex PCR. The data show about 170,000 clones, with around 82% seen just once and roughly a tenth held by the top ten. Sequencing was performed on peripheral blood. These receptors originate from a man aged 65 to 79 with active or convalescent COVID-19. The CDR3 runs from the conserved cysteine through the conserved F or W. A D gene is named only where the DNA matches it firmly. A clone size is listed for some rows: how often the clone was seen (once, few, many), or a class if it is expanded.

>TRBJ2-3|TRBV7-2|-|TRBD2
TGTGCCAGCAGCTCTACTCCAGGAGCGGGGGGGCGTTCAGATACGCAGTATTTT
CASSSTPGAGGRSDTQYF
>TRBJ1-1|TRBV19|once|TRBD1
TGTGCCAGTATGGACAGGGACACTGAAGCTTTCTTT
CASMDRDTEAFF
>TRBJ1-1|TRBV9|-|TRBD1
TGTGCCAGCAGCGTAGTAACGACAGGGGGCACTGAAGCTTTCTTT
CASSVVTTGGTEAFF
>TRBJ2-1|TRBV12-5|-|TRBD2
TGTGCTAGTCGGCGGGGGAGCTACAATGAGCAGTTCTTC
CASRRGSYNEQFF
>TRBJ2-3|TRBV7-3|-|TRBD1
TGTGCCAGCAGCTTTGGACAGGGTCAAGATACGCAGTATTTT
CASSFGQGQDTQYF
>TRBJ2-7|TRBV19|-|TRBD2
TGTGCCAGTAGTATTCAACCCGGGACTAGCTACGAGCAGTACTTC
CASSIQPGTSYEQYF
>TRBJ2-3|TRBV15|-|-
TGTGCCACCAGCAGAGATCGCGGAGGGGGGGCAGGGCCTACAGATACGCAGTATTTT
CATSRDRGGGAGPTDTQYF
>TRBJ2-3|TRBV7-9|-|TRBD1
TGTGCCAGCAGCTCCAGAGGGACAGGGGTCACAGATACGCAGTATTTT
CASSSRGTGVTDTQYF
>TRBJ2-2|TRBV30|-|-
TGTGCCTGGACGAGGGCAGGCGACGGGGAGCTGTTTTTT
CAWTRAGDGELFF
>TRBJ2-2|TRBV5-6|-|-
TGTGCCAGCAGCTACCGTCACAGGGTAGACACCGGGGAGCTGTTTTTT
CASSYRHRVDTGELFF